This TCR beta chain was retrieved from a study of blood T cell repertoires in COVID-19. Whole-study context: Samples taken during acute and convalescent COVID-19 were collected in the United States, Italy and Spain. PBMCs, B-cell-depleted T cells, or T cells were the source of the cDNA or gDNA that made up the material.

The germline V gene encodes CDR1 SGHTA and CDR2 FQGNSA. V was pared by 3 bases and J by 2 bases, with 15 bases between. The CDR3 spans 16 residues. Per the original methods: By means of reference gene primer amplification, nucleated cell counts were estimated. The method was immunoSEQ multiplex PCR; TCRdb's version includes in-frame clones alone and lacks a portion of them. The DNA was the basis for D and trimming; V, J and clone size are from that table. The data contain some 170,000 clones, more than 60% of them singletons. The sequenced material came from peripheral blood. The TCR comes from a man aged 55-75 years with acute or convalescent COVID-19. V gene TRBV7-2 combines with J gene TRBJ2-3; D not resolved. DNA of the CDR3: TGTGCCAGCAGCTTTTTATGGCAGTCCTTCACAGATACGCAGTATTTT. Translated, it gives CASSFLWQSFTDTQYF.